This is a list of T cell receptor beta chains from one sample in a study of blood T cell repertoires in COVID-19. Method: immunoSEQ multiplex PCR; TCRdb's copy keeps in-frame clones and lacks some. Of around 190,000 clones listed, approximately 80% are singletons. The sample taken for sequencing was peripheral blood. These TCRs come from a human donor in a cohort sampled during active COVID-19. The CDR3 runs from the conserved cysteine through the conserved F or W. Each record gives: J gene, clone size, D gene, V gene, CDR3 length, CDR3 DNA, CDR3 protein. The D gene is left open where the match is weak. Clone size is given for some rows only: seen once, a few or many times, or a class if the clone is expanded.

>TRBJ2-1|.|.|TRBV15|15
TGTGCCACCAGCAGACAGGGTAATCGCTACAATGAGCAGTTCTTC
CATSRQGNRYNEQFF
>TRBJ1-1|.|.|TRBV6-5|14
TGTGCCAGCAGCTTGACAGGAGCGGACACTGAAGCTTTCTTT
CASSLTGADTEAFF
>TRBJ2-3|.|TRBD1|TRBV4-1|15
TGCGCCAGCAGCCAAACCTACAGGGGGGCAGATACGCAGTATTTT
CASSQTYRGADTQYF
>TRBJ2-5|.|TRBD1|TRBV2|14
TGTGCCAGCACCCGGACAGGGCGGGGAGAGACCCAGTACTTC
CASTRTGRGETQYF
>TRBJ1-5|.|.|TRBV7-2|15
TGTGCCAGCAGCTTAGGAGGCTATAGCAATCAGCCCCAGCATTTT
CASSLGGYSNQPQHF
>TRBJ2-2|once|TRBD2|TRBV5-1|16
TGCGCCAGCAGCGCTTGGACTAGCGGGAGTGGCGGGGAGCTGTTTTTT
CASSAWTSGSGGELFF
>TRBJ2-3|.|TRBD1|TRBV4-1|19
TGCGCCAGCAGCCAACACCCTATCCCTGGACAGGGTAGCACAGATACGCAGTATTTT
CASSQHPIPGQGSTDTQYF
>TRBJ2-1|.|TRBD2|TRBV7-6|14
TGTGCCAGCAGCTTAGTTGCGGGAGACAATGAGCAGTTCTTC
CASSLVAGDNEQFF
>TRBJ2-3|.|TRBD2|TRBV4-1|16
TGCGCCAGCAGCCCGGGACTAGCGTCCATCACAGATACGCAGTATTTT
CASSPGLASITDTQYF
>TRBJ1-5|once|.|TRBV11-2|15
TGTGCCAGCAGCCTGCGGGCTGATAGCAATCAGCCCCAGCATTTT
CASSLRADSNQPQHF
>TRBJ2-1|.|TRBD2|TRBV7-9|16
TGTGCCAGCAGCTTAGAGGGCTGGCGGGAGTCTGATGAGCAGTTCTTC
CASSLEGWRESDEQFF
>TRBJ2-4|once|.|TRBV7-5|18
TGTGCCAGAAGCCCTACGTGGGAGGGAAAGACAGCCAAAAACATTCAGTACTTC
CARSPTWEGKTAKNIQYF
>TRBJ2-1|.|TRBD2|TRBV6-5|15
TGTGCCAGCAGAACCTTACTAGCGGGAGCCAATGAGCAGTTCTTC
CASRTLLAGANEQFF
>TRBJ2-7|.|TRBD1|TRBV28|14
TGTGCCAGCAGTTCATTGACAGGGGCATACGAGCAGTACTTC
CASSSLTGAYEQYF
>TRBJ2-7|few|.|TRBV12-3/TRBV12-4|12
TGTGCCAGCAGTTTATCATTTTACGAGCAGTACTTC
CASSLSFYEQYF
>TRBJ2-1|.|.|TRBV9|12
TGTGCCAGCAGCGTACCTCGAGATGAGCAGTTCTTC
CASSVPRDEQFF
>TRBJ1-4|.|.|TRBV7-2|12
TGTGCCAGCAGCTTAGGCGCCGGTCAACTGTTTTTT
CASSLGAGQLFF
>TRBJ2-4|.|.|TRBV18|16
TGTGCCAGCTCTCAGGGGCCCGGTGGAGCCAAAAACATTCAGTACTTC
CASSQGPGGAKNIQYF
>TRBJ2-1|.|.|TRBV28|15
TGTGCCAGCAGTTTAGGCCAGTTCCCCTACAATGAGCAGTTCTTC
CASSLGQFPYNEQFF
>TRBJ1-3|.|TRBD1|TRBV6-5|16
TGTGCCAGCAGTTCCCCGCGGACAGGGGATGGAAACACCATATATTTT
CASSSPRTGDGNTIYF
>TRBJ2-1|.|.|TRBV2|12
TGTGCCAGCAACAGGGAAAACAATGAGCAGTTCTTC
CASNRENNEQFF
>TRBJ2-2|.|TRBD1|TRBV18|16
TGTGCCAGCTCACCTCGGGGACAGGGGGTCACCGGGGAGCTGTTTTTT
CASSPRGQGVTGELFF
>TRBJ2-7|.|TRBD1|TRBV2|12
TGTGCCAGCAGGACAGGGGCCTACGAGCAGTACTTC
CASRTGAYEQYF
>TRBJ2-5|.|TRBD2|TRBV18|15
TGTGCCAGCTCACCACCGTCAGCGGGAGGGGAGACCCAGTACTTC
CASSPPSAGGETQYF
>TRBJ2-7|.|TRBD2|TRBV7-2|18
TGTGCCAGCAGCTTAGTTCTAGCGGGCTCCTTTTTTGGGGACGAGCAGTACTTC
CASSLVLAGSFFGDEQYF
>TRBJ2-7|many|TRBD1|TRBV27|15
TGTGCCAGCAAAAAAAACCGGGACAGACCCTACGAGCAGTACTTC
CASKKNRDRPYEQYF
>TRBJ2-7|.|TRBD2|TRBV6-6|21
TGTGCCAGCAGTCCCCCTCAGGGGTCGGGAGGGGGAGTGTCCGGCTCCTACGAGCAGTACTTC
CASSPPQGSGGGVSGSYEQYF
>TRBJ1-4|.|.|TRBV5-1|15
TGCGCCAGCAGCCGGCAGACAGGACCGAATGAAAAACTGTTTTTT
CASSRQTGPNEKLFF
>TRBJ2-7|.|.|TRBV5-6|14
TGTGCCACCAGGACAATGGGCTTCTCCTACGAGCAGTACTTC
CATRTMGFSYEQYF
>TRBJ1-5|once|TRBD1|TRBV28|16
TGTGCCAGCAGCCCTTTTCGAGGACAGGGTTCTCAGCCCCAGCATTTT
CASSPFRGQGSQPQHF
>TRBJ2-5|few|.|TRBV6-5|12
TGTGCCAGCATTCATGGGGACAAGACCCAGTACTTC
CASIHGDKTQYF
>TRBJ2-7|once|TRBD2|TRBV10-1|14
TGCGCCAGTTCTCCCAGTGGGGAGGGCCGCGAGCAGTACTTC
CASSPSGEGREQYF
>TRBJ2-3|.|TRBD1|TRBV4-1|16
TGCGCCAGCAGCCCCTTGGACAGGGGAAGGACAGATACGCAGTATTTT
CASSPLDRGRTDTQYF
>TRBJ2-7|few|.|TRBV11-1|15
TGTGCCAGCAGCTTACGGGGGACTCGCTCCTACGAGCAGTACTTC
CASSLRGTRSYEQYF
>TRBJ2-2|.|.|TRBV5-8|14
TGTGCCAGCAGCTTGTTAGTCGGCACCGGGGAGCTGTTTTTT
CASSLLVGTGELFF